These T cell receptor beta chains were read from a single sample in a study of cytomegalovirus exposure and HLA in healthy donors. The repertoire was sequenced with immunoSEQ multiplex PCR; TCRdb's copy has only in-frame clones and lacks some. The sample contains about 200,000 clones, almost 80% of which appear only once. Sequences were obtained from PBMCs. The receptors stem from a man between 18 and 35 years old in good health and CMV-seronegative. CDR3s include the opening cysteine and the closing phenylalanine or tryptophan. Fields, in order: D gene, clone size, J gene, V gene, CDR3 protein, CDR3 DNA. The D gene is left open where the match is weak. Some rows have no size entry. The others give once, few or many, or a class for an expanded clone.

D gene: -; clone size: -; J gene: TRBJ1-5; V gene: TRBV6-1; CDR3 protein: CASMLQGNQPQHF; CDR3 DNA: TGTGCCAGCATGCTACAGGGTAATCAGCCCCAGCATTTT
D gene: TRBD2; clone size: -; J gene: TRBJ2-7; V gene: TRBV6-5; CDR3 protein: CASRELAGGSYEQYF; CDR3 DNA: TGTGCCAGCAGGGAACTAGCGGGAGGGTCCTACGAGCAGTACTTC
D gene: TRBD2; clone size: once; J gene: TRBJ2-3; V gene: TRBV18; CDR3 protein: CASSSTGGETDTQYF; CDR3 DNA: TGTGCCAGCTCATCGACCGGGGGGGAAACAGATACGCAGTATTTT
D gene: -; clone size: once; J gene: TRBJ2-1; V gene: TRBV28; CDR3 protein: CASSLSGGTPHNEQFF; CDR3 DNA: TGTGCCAGCAGTTTATCTGGCGGGACCCCCCACAATGAGCAGTTCTTC
D gene: TRBD2; clone size: few; J gene: TRBJ2-1; V gene: TRBV7-2; CDR3 protein: CASSLVGRENEQFF; CDR3 DNA: TGTGCCAGCAGCTTAGTAGGGCGGGAGAATGAGCAGTTCTTC
D gene: TRBD1; clone size: once; J gene: TRBJ2-1; V gene: TRBV7-3; CDR3 protein: CASSLLGTGDNEQFF; CDR3 DNA: TGTGCCAGCAGCTTACTGGGGACAGGGGACAATGAGCAGTTCTTC
D gene: -; clone size: -; J gene: TRBJ2-7; V gene: TRBV9; CDR3 protein: CASSVEGLPYEQYF; CDR3 DNA: TGTGCCAGCAGCGTAGAAGGACTGCCCTACGAGCAGTACTTC
D gene: -; clone size: once; J gene: TRBJ2-1; V gene: TRBV4-3; CDR3 protein: CASSTEGNNEQFF; CDR3 DNA: TGCGCCAGCAGCACCGAGGGAAACAATGAGCAGTTCTTC
D gene: TRBD1; clone size: once; J gene: TRBJ1-4; V gene: TRBV6-1; CDR3 protein: CASSSDRAEKLFF; CDR3 DNA: TGTGCCAGCAGTTCCGACAGGGCTGAAAAACTGTTTTTT
D gene: TRBD1; clone size: -; J gene: TRBJ1-3; V gene: TRBV30; CDR3 protein: CAWKGQGISGNTIYF; CDR3 DNA: TGTGCCTGGAAGGGACAGGGAATCTCTGGAAACACCATATATTTT
D gene: -; clone size: -; J gene: TRBJ2-3; V gene: TRBV4-3; CDR3 protein: CASSQDLGSPDTQYF; CDR3 DNA: TGCGCCAGCAGCCAAGATCTGGGTAGCCCAGATACGCAGTATTTT
D gene: TRBD2; clone size: -; J gene: TRBJ2-2; V gene: TRBV19; CDR3 protein: CASSPSGLATGELFF; CDR3 DNA: TGTGCCAGTAGTCCATCGGGACTAGCTACCGGGGAGCTGTTTTTT
D gene: -; clone size: -; J gene: TRBJ1-4; V gene: TRBV19; CDR3 protein: CASSMPEPSGEKLFF; CDR3 DNA: TGTGCCAGTAGTATGCCAGAGCCTTCGGGTGAAAAACTGTTTTTT
D gene: -; clone size: once; J gene: TRBJ2-7; V gene: TRBV4-1; CDR3 protein: CASSQQAEILSYEQYF; CDR3 DNA: TGCGCCAGCAGCCAACAAGCGGAGATACTCTCCTACGAGCAGTACTTC
D gene: -; clone size: -; J gene: TRBJ2-3; V gene: TRBV11-2; CDR3 protein: CASSLALGGDTQYF; CDR3 DNA: TGTGCCAGCAGCTTAGCGTTGGGAGGAGATACGCAGTATTTT
D gene: TRBD1; clone size: -; J gene: TRBJ1-1; V gene: TRBV6-1; CDR3 protein: CASSESETGGTEAFF; CDR3 DNA: TGTGCCAGCAGTGAATCAGAGACAGGGGGTACTGAAGCTTTCTTT
D gene: -; clone size: -; J gene: TRBJ1-1; V gene: TRBV6-6; CDR3 protein: CASTGDGYTEAFF; CDR3 DNA: TGTGCCAGCACTGGCGACGGGTACACTGAAGCTTTCTTT
D gene: TRBD2; clone size: -; J gene: TRBJ2-3; V gene: TRBV27; CDR3 protein: CASSLSRASGSVTDTQYF; CDR3 DNA: TGTGCCAGCAGTTTATCGAGGGCTAGCGGGAGTGTTACAGATACGCAGTATTTT
D gene: -; clone size: once; J gene: TRBJ2-7; V gene: TRBV14; CDR3 protein: CASSQVHRVEYEQYF; CDR3 DNA: TGTGCCAGCAGCCAAGTTCACCGGGTTGAATACGAGCAGTACTTC
D gene: TRBD2; clone size: -; J gene: TRBJ2-3; V gene: TRBV11-3; CDR3 protein: CASSLAPRGYEVDTQYF; CDR3 DNA: TGTGCCAGCAGCTTAGCCCCGCGGGGGTACGAGGTAGATACGCAGTATTTT
D gene: TRBD1; clone size: -; J gene: TRBJ1-3; V gene: TRBV13; CDR3 protein: CASSFWTGISGNTIYF; CDR3 DNA: TGTGCCAGCAGCTTTTGGACAGGCATCTCTGGAAACACCATATATTTT
D gene: TRBD1; clone size: -; J gene: TRBJ2-7; V gene: TRBV19; CDR3 protein: CASSRQGDQAYEQYF; CDR3 DNA: TGTGCCAGTAGCCGACAGGGCGACCAGGCCTACGAGCAGTACTTC
D gene: TRBD2; clone size: -; J gene: TRBJ2-5; V gene: TRBV7-7; CDR3 protein: CASSGEGRSSGSSGETQYF; CDR3 DNA: TGTGCTAGCAGCGGCGAGGGACGTAGTAGCGGGAGTTCGGGAGAGACCCAGTACTTC
D gene: TRBD2; clone size: -; J gene: TRBJ2-1; V gene: TRBV5-1; CDR3 protein: CASSGRITSGVSNEQFF; CDR3 DNA: TGCGCCAGCAGCGGAAGAATTACTAGCGGGGTTTCCAATGAGCAGTTCTTC
D gene: -; clone size: -; J gene: TRBJ2-2; V gene: TRBV11-2; CDR3 protein: CASSLDGENTGELFF; CDR3 DNA: TGTGCCAGCAGCTTAGACGGGGAGAACACCGGGGAGCTGTTTTTT
D gene: TRBD1; clone size: -; J gene: TRBJ2-7; V gene: TRBV10-3; CDR3 protein: CAISDRQGASEQYF; CDR3 DNA: TGTGCCATCAGTGACCGACAGGGGGCGAGCGAGCAGTACTTC
D gene: TRBD1; clone size: -; J gene: TRBJ2-2; V gene: TRBV5-5; CDR3 protein: CASSMERQGAYTGELFF; CDR3 DNA: TGTGCCAGCAGCATGGAAAGACAGGGGGCATACACCGGGGAGCTGTTTTTT
D gene: -; clone size: -; J gene: TRBJ1-4; V gene: TRBV15; CDR3 protein: CATSRDRREPTNEKLFF; CDR3 DNA: TGTGCCACCAGCAGAGATCGGAGGGAACCAACTAATGAAAAACTGTTTTTT
D gene: -; clone size: -; J gene: TRBJ2-7; V gene: TRBV30; CDR3 protein: CAWQSQVHEQYF; CDR3 DNA: TGTGCCTGGCAGAGTCAGGTCCACGAGCAGTACTTC
D gene: -; clone size: -; J gene: TRBJ2-7; V gene: TRBV4-2; CDR3 protein: CASSPPTSYEQYF; CDR3 DNA: TGTGCCAGCAGCCCCCCTACTAGCTACGAGCAGTACTTC
D gene: TRBD2; clone size: -; J gene: TRBJ2-7; V gene: TRBV7-2; CDR3 protein: CASSSGLADSYEQYF; CDR3 DNA: TGTGCCAGCAGCTCGGGACTAGCGGACTCCTACGAGCAGTACTTC
D gene: -; clone size: -; J gene: TRBJ2-2; V gene: TRBV4-3; CDR3 protein: CASSPYPWTGELFF; CDR3 DNA: TGCGCCAGCAGCCCCTACCCGTGGACCGGGGAGCTGTTTTTT
D gene: TRBD2; clone size: -; J gene: TRBJ2-7; V gene: TRBV5-1; CDR3 protein: CASRHNTGTSPYEQYF; CDR3 DNA: TGCGCCAGCAGACATAATACCGGGACTAGCCCGTACGAGCAGTACTTC
D gene: TRBD1; clone size: -; J gene: TRBJ1-1; V gene: TRBV28; CDR3 protein: CASSAGGPGTEAFF; CDR3 DNA: TGTGCCAGCAGTGCAGGGGGCCCGGGCACTGAAGCTTTCTTT
D gene: -; clone size: -; J gene: TRBJ1-2; V gene: TRBV5-1; CDR3 protein: CASSLAGIANYGYTF; CDR3 DNA: TGCGCCAGCAGCTTGGCAGGTATCGCCAATTATGGCTACACCTTC
D gene: TRBD1; clone size: once; J gene: TRBJ2-3; V gene: TRBV7-7; CDR3 protein: CASSLGTGPTDTQYF; CDR3 DNA: TGTGCTAGCAGCCTCGGGACAGGGCCCACAGATACGCAGTATTTT
D gene: TRBD2; clone size: -; J gene: TRBJ2-3; V gene: TRBV4-3; CDR3 protein: CASSQKRRTSGRNLDTQYF; CDR3 DNA: TGCGCCAGCAGCCAGAAAAGAAGGACTAGCGGGAGAAATTTAGATACGCAGTATTTT
D gene: -; clone size: -; J gene: TRBJ2-1; V gene: TRBV18; CDR3 protein: CASSPLGVEQFF; CDR3 DNA: TGTGCCAGCTCACCATTAGGAGTAGAGCAGTTCTTC
D gene: TRBD1; clone size: -; J gene: TRBJ1-1; V gene: TRBV9; CDR3 protein: CASSRQGRDTEAFF; CDR3 DNA: TGTGCCAGCAGCCGACAGGGGAGGGACACTGAAGCTTTCTTT
D gene: -; clone size: -; J gene: TRBJ2-1; V gene: TRBV21-1; CDR3 protein: CASSKGGGIRDEQFF; CDR3 DNA: TGTGCCAGCAGCAAAGGGGGGGGCATTAGGGATGAGCAGTTCTTC
D gene: -; clone size: -; J gene: TRBJ2-3; V gene: TRBV28; CDR3 protein: CASLGTGGTSTDTQYF; CDR3 DNA: TGTGCCAGTTTAGGAACCGGCGGGACTAGCACAGATACGCAGTATTTT